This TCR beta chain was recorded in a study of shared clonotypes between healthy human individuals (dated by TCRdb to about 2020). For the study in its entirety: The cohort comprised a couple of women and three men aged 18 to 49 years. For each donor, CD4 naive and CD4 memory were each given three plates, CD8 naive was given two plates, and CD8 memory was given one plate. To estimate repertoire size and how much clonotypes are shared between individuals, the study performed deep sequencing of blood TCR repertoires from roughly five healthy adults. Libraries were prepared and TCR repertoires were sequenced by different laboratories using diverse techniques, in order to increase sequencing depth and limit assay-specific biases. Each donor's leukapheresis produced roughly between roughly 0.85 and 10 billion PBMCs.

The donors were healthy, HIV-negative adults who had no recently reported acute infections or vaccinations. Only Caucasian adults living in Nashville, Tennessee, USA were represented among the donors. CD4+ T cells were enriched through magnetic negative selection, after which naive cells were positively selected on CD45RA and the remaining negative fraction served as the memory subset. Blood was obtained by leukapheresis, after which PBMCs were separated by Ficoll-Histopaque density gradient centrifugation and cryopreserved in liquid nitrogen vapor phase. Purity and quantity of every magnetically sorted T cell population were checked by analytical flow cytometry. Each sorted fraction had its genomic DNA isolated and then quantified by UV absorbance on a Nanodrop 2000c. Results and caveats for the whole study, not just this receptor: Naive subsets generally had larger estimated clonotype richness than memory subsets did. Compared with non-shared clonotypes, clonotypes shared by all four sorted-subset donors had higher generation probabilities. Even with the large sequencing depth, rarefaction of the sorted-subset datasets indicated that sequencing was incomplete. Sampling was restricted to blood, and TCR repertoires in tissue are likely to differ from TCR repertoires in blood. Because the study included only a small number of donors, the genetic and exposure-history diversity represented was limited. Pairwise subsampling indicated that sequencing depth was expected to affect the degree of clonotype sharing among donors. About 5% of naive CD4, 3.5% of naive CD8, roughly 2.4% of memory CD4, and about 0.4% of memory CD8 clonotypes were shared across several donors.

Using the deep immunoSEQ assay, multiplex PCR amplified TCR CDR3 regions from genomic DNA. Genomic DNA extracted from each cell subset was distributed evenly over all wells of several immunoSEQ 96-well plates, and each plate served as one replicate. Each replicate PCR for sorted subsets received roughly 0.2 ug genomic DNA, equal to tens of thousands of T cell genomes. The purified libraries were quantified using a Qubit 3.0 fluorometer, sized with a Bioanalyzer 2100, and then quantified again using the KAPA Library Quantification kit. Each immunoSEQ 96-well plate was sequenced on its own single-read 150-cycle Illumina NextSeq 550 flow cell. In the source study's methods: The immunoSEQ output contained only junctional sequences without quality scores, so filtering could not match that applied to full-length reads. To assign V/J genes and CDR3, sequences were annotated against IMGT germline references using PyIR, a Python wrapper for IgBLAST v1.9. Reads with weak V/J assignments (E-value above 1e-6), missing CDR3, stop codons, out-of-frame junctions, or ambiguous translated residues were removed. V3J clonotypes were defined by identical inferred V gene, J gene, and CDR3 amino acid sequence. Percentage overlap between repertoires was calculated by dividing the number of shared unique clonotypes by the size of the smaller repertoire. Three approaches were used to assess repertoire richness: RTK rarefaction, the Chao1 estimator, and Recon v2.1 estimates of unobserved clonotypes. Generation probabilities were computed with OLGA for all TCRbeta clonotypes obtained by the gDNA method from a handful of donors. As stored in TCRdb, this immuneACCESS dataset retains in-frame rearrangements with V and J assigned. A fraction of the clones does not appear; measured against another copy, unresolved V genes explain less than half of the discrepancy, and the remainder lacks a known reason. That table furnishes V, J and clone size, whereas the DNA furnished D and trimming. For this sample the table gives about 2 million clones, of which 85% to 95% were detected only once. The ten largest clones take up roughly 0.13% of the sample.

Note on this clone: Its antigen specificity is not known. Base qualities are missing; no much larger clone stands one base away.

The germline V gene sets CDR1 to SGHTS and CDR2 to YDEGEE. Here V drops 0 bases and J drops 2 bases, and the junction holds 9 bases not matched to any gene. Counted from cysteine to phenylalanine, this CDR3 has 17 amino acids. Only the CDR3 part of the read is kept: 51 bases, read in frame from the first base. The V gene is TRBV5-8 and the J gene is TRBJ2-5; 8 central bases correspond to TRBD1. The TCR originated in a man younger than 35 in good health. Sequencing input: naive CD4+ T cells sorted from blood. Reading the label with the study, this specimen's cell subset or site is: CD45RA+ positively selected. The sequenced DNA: TGTGCCAGCAGCTTGGGGGACAGGAAAAGGTCTCAAGAGACCCAGTACTTC. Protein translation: CASSLGDRKRSQETQYF.